One and the same sample provided the 32 T cell receptor beta chains below, sequenced in a study of T cell responses to AZD1222 COVID-19 vaccine. Sequencing used immunoSEQ multiplex PCR; TCRdb keeps in-frame clones, though not all of them. The profile shows about 100,000 clones, approximately 90% of them singletons. Sequences were derived from peripheral blood, sampled on day 0 of AZD1222 vaccination. These receptors came from an adult in good health.

This clone was detected once. The rearrangement uses TRBV19 and TRBJ2-6, with no clear D. Trimming removed 4 bases from V and 2 bases from J, with 9 bases in between. The V gene's germline CDR1 is LNHDA and CDR2 SQIVND (reference sequence). This CDR3 contains 15 residues. Here the CDR3 DNA reads TGTGCCAGTAGTACTCTCGCGGCTGGGGCCAACGTCCTGACTTTC. This sequence encodes CASSTLAAGANVLTF. The full variable domain, its missing parts supplied by reference TRBV19 and TRBJ2-6, is DGGITQSPKYLFRKEGQNVTLSCEQNLNHDAMYWYRQDPGQGLRLIYYSQIVNDFQKGDIAEGYSVSREKKESFPLTVTSAQKNPTAFYLCASSTLAAGANVLTFGAGSRLTVL.

The rearrangement links TRBV2 to TRBJ1-5; unclear D gene. The CDR3 totals 15 residues. V lost 2 bases and J lost 7, with 15 bases in between. Looked up from germline, CDR1 is SNHLY and CDR2 is FYNNEI. The CDR3 loop is CASSEIGGIGQPQHF. The CDR3 DNA follows: TGTGCCAGCAGTGAAATTGGAGGGATAGGGCAGCCCCAGCATTTT.

This clone has just one count. This chain uses TRBV7-2 with TRBJ1-6; D is ambiguous. The CDR3 sequence is 15 residues long. The germline V gene has CDR1 SGHTA and CDR2 FQGNSA. Trimming pared 5 bases from V and 6 bases from J, leaving 14 bases between. The CDR3 region is CASSPTPNFNSPLHF. CDR3 sequence (DNA): TGTGCCAGCAGCCCGACCCCTAACTTTAATTCACCCCTCCACTTT.

The chain links TRBV5-1 to TRBJ1-6; 10 bases line up with TRBD1. This CDR3 has 15 amino acids. The V gene end was trimmed by 4 bases and the J gene end by 7 bases; junction bases not matched to a gene: 5. Germline CDR1 is SGHRS and CDR2 is YFSETQ. CDR3 loop: CASSAGTGENSPLHF. In nucleotides, the CDR3 is TGCGCCAGCAGCGCCGGGACAGGGGAGAATTCACCCCTCCACTTT. The whole variable domain, filled in from reference TRBV5-1 and TRBJ1-6, reads KAGVTQTPRYLIKTRGQQVTLSCSPISGHRSVSWYQQTPGQGLQFLFEYFSETQRNKGNFPGRFSGRQFSNSRSEMNVSTLELGDSALYLCASSAGTGENSPLHFGNGTRLTVT.

This clone was detected only once. The chain links TRBV7-3 to TRBJ1-6; TRBD1 matches at 8 bases. This CDR3 is 15 amino acids long. Germline V lookup: CDR1 SGHTA, CDR2 FQGTGA. The trim removed 4 bases at V and 6 bases at J, leaving 5 bases unmatched. The DNA of the CDR3 is TGTGCCAGCAGCTCCGGACAGGGTTTTAATTCACCCCTCCACTTT. The encoded protein is CASSSGQGFNSPLHF.

The genes are TRBV9 and TRBJ2-1, with TRBD1 matching 8 bases. This CDR3 is built from 16 residues. Trimming took 0 bases from V and 4 from J; bases not matched to a gene: 6. CDR1 and CDR2 (germline): SGDLS, YYNGEE. CDR3 sequence (DNA): TGTGCCAGCAGCGTAGAAGGCAGGGGGCGATACAATGAGCAGTTCTTC. Translating it yields CASSVEGRGRYNEQFF.

This chain links TRBV19 with TRBJ1-4, with D possibly TRBD1 on 6 matching bases. The CDR3 totals 14 residues. Germline V gene data show CDR1 as LNHDA and CDR2 as SQIVND (reference sequence). Trimming stripped 7 bases from V and 7 bases from J, with 16 bases between. CDR3 residues: CASNNQGLGEKLFF. Here the CDR3 DNA reads TGTGCCAGTAATAACCAGGGGCTTGGTGAAAAACTGTTTTTT.

The J gene is TRBJ1-2, the V gene TRBV3-1 (or the pseudogene TRBV3-2); TRBD1 matches at 10 bases. J gave up 5 bases and V 2 bases, and 5 bases lay outside the gene matches. Germline CDR1 is LGHDT and CDR2 is YNNKEL (reference sequence). The CDR3 spans 15 residues. The CDR3 loop is CASSQPGQGLYGYTF. CDR3 bases: TGTGCCAGCAGCCAACCGGGACAGGGGTTGTATGGCTACACCTTC.

The chain employs TRBV11-2 and TRBJ1-3; unclear D gene. This CDR3 is built from 19 residues. CDR1 is SGHAT and CDR2 is FQNNGV in the germline V gene. Trimming stripped 2 bases from V and 0 bases from J, with 20 bases between. CDR3 DNA: TGTGCCAGCAGCTTAAGCCTCGGCAGATCCCCAAGCTCTGGAAACACCATATATTTT. Its protein is CASSLSLGRSPSSGNTIYF. The whole variable domain, filled in from reference TRBV11-2 and TRBJ1-3, reads EAGVAQSPRYKIIEKRQSVAFWCNPISGHATLYWYQQILGQGPKLLIQFQNNGVVDDSQLPKDRFSAERLKGVDSTLKIQPAKLEDSAVYLCASSLSLGRSPSSGNTIYFGEGSWLTVV.

J is TRBJ1-4 and V is TRBV10-3; D call uncertain. Trimming shortened V by 3 bases and J by 8 bases, and 19 bases separated the two germline ends. CDR1 is ENHRY, CDR2 SYGVKD, per germline. This CDR3 is built from 16 residues. Here the CDR3 reads CAISETPPVHPEKLFF. CDR3 DNA: TGTGCCATCAGTGAAACTCCCCCGGTCCACCCAGAAAAACTGTTTTTT.

The chain couples TRBV7-8 to TRBJ1-6; D call uncertain. V was shortened by 1 base and J by 5 bases, with 3 bases between the two germline ends. The CDR3 is made up of 13 amino acids. Looked up from germline, CDR1 is SGHVS and CDR2 is FQNEAQ. CDR3 sequence (DNA): TGTGCCAGCAGCTTAGATGATAATTCACCCCTCCACTTT. Translated, it gives CASSLDDNSPLHF.

The chain couples TRBV6-2 or TRBV6-3 to TRBJ2-7, with D perhaps matching TRBD2 (5 bases). Trimming pared 0 bases from V and 5 bases from J, leaving 14 bases between. This CDR3 is built from 15 residues. Germline lookup yields CDR1 MNHEY and CDR2 SVGEGT. The CDR3 is CASSYSNLLGNEQYF. DNA for the CDR3: TGTGCCAGCAGTTACTCGAATTTACTAGGGAACGAGCAGTACTTC.

This sequence joins TRBV11-2 and TRBJ1-5; D might be TRBD1 (6 bases). Trimming cost V 2 bases and J 7 bases, with 9 bases left between them. The CDR3 consists of 13 residues. Per the germline V gene, CDR1 is SGHAT and CDR2 is FQNNGV. For the CDR3, the DNA is TGTGCCAGCAGCTTATGGGGGCGCCAGCCCCAGCATTTT. It translates to CASSLWGRQPQHF. Filled out from reference TRBV11-2 and TRBJ1-5, the complete variable domain reads EAGVAQSPRYKIIEKRQSVAFWCNPISGHATLYWYQQILGQGPKLLIQFQNNGVVDDSQLPKDRFSAERLKGVDSTLKIQPAKLEDSAVYLCASSLWGRQPQHFGDGTRLSIL.

The rearrangement joins TRBV7-2 to TRBJ2-7; 15 nucleotides line up with TRBD2. Germline assignment: CDR1 SGHTA and CDR2 FQGNSA. J was trimmed by 2 bases and V by 2 bases; bases with no gene match: 10. The CDR3 loop spans 19 amino acids. The CDR3 spells CASSLRRGLAGGITYEQYF. The CDR3 coding sequence is TGTGCCAGCAGCTTACGTAGAGGACTAGCGGGGGGGATAACCTACGAGCAGTACTTC. Based on the CDR3 plus reference TRBV7-2 and TRBJ2-7, the full variable domain is GAGVSQSPSNKVTEKGKDVELRCDPISGHTALYWYRQSLGQGLEFLIYFQGNSAPDKSGLPSDRFSAERTGGSVSTLTIQRTQQEDSAVYLCASSLRRGLAGGITYEQYFGPGTRLTVT.

The gene calls are TRBV11-3 and TRBJ2-2; either TRBD1 or TRBD2 may supply D (5 bases each). The CDR3 consists of 16 residues. The V gene's germline CDR1 is SGHNT and CDR2 YENEEA. The V and J ends lost 5 bases and 3 bases respectively, with 16 bases between them. The CDR3 bases are TGTGCCAGCAGCCGTAGGGGAAGGGACGACACCGGGGAGCTGTTTTTT. It translates to CASSRRGRDDTGELFF.

This chain connects TRBV6-5 to TRBJ1-3, with 7 nucleotides matching TRBD1. The CDR3 totals 14 residues. Germline V gene lookup returns CDR1 MNHEY and CDR2 SVGAGI. With V trimmed by 8 bases and J by 3 bases, 7 bases remained unmatched. The CDR3 sequence is CASRDRAIGNTIYF. In DNA, the CDR3 is TGTGCCAGCCGAGACAGGGCCATTGGAAACACCATATATTTT.

The chain recombines TRBV9 with TRBJ2-7; 8 bases are shared with TRBD1. The CDR3 runs to 14 residues. Germline-derived CDR1 and CDR2 are SGDLS and YYNGEE. V shed 1 base, J shed 2 bases, and the junction held 2 bases outside the gene matches. The CDR3 here is CASSVRTGPYEQYF. The CDR3 DNA sequence: TGTGCCAGCAGCGTACGGACAGGGCCCTACGAGCAGTACTTC.

This clone was counted a single time. The same CDR3 also results from other DNA sequences found in this sample. This chain connects TRBV5-6 to TRBJ1-2; D unclear. CDR1 SGHDT and CDR2 YYEEEE come from the germline V gene. Trimming took off 4 bases at V and 8 bases at J, with 12 bases between the two ends. The CDR3 loop spans 12 amino acids. The CDR3 here is CASSPRFGGYTF. CDR3 bases: TGTGCCAGCAGCCCGAGGTTCGGAGGCTACACCTTC.

The chain links TRBV10-1 to TRBJ2-7; tentative D call: TRBD2 (5 bases). The CDR3 extends over 13 amino acids. V gave up 3 bases and J gave up 2 bases, with 8 bases separating them. Germline assignment: CDR1 WNHNN and CDR2 SYGVQD (reference sequence). The CDR3 nucleotides read TGCGCCAGCAGTGACCCCGGGACCTACGAGCAGTACTTC. Translation gives CASSDPGTYEQYF.

The gene calls are TRBV7-8 and TRBJ1-5; TRBD1 matches 7 bases. The CDR3 is 19 amino acids. Trimming removed 0 bases from V and 4 bases from J; junction bases left unmatched: 15. Germline values: CDR1 SGHVS, CDR2 FQNEAQ. CDR3: CASSLAFRDSLRGNQPQHF. DNA of the CDR3: TGTGCCAGCAGCTTAGCGTTTAGGGACAGCCTCCGCGGGAATCAGCCCCAGCATTTT.

This clone was seen once. The chain carries TRBV28 and TRBJ1-2; D may be TRBD1 (5 bases). The CDR3 contains 14 residues. The V and J ends lost 4 bases and 2 bases respectively, with 11 bases between them. Germline-derived CDR1 and CDR2 are MDHEN and SYDVKM. The CDR3: CASSWGGTNYGYTF. DNA of the CDR3: TGTGCCAGCAGTTGGGGAGGGACCAACTATGGCTACACCTTC.

In DNA, the CDR3 is TGTGCCATCAACAAACAGGGGCCACGCAACTATGGCTACACCTTC. Amino acids: CAINKQGPRNYGYTF. This chain uses TRBV10-3 with TRBJ1-2; 7 nucleotides match TRBD1. Germline V gene lookup returns CDR1 ENHRY and CDR2 SYGVKD. The CDR3 has 15 residues. Trimming at V came to 7 bases and at J to 2 bases, leaving 10 bases not matched to a gene.

The chain has TRBV7-9 and TRBJ2-7; D is unresolved. Looked up from germline, CDR1 is SEHNR and CDR2 is FQNEAQ (reference sequence). Trimming cost V 1 base and J 2 bases, with 9 bases left between them. CDR3 length equals 14 residues. For the CDR3, the DNA is TGTGCCAGCAGCTTAGAGGGAACAGCCTACGAGCAGTACTTC. Translated: CASSLEGTAYEQYF. Full variable domain (outside the CDR3, taken from reference TRBV7-9 and TRBJ2-7): DTGVSQNPRHKITKRGQNVTFRCDPISEHNRLYWYRQTLGQGPEFLTYFQNEAQLEKSRLLSDRFSAERPKGSFSTLEIQRTEQGDSAMYLCASSLEGTAYEQYFGPGTRLTVT.

The chain combines TRBV5-6 with TRBJ2-6; maybe TRBD1 (5 bases). Trimming took 5 bases from V and 4 from J, leaving 16 bases between them. There are 16 residues in the CDR3. CDR1 SGHDT and CDR2 YYEEEE come from the germline V gene. The CDR3 DNA is TGTGCCAGCAGTCCCTTACAGGTTCTCGGGGCCAACGTCCTGACTTTC. The encoded protein is CASSPLQVLGANVLTF.

The chain has TRBV18 and TRBJ2-3; D unclear. The CDR3 is 13 amino acids. V lost 4 bases and J lost 4, with 9 bases in between. Looked up from germline, CDR1 is KGHSH and CDR2 is LQKENI. CDR3 DNA sequence: TGTGCCAGCTCACGGGCGGTCGCAGATACGCAGTATTTT. This gives the protein CASSRAVADTQYF.

The V and J genes are TRBV2 and TRBJ1-2; the D gene is possibly TRBD1 (5 bases). The CDR3 is 13 residues long. Germline-derived CDR1 and CDR2 are SNHLY and FYNNEI. V was pared by 7 bases and J by 0 bases, with 9 bases between. Here the CDR3 reads CASTRQTNYGYTF. In nucleotides, the CDR3 is TGTGCCAGCACGAGACAGACTAACTATGGCTACACCTTC.

The chain couples TRBV5-1 to TRBJ2-7; 8 nucleotides match TRBD2. V was clipped by 6 bases and J by 4 bases; unmatched bases: 6. CDR3 length: 13 amino acids. From germline, CDR1 is SGHRS and CDR2 YFSETQ. The CDR3, as DNA: TGCGCCAGCATGGCCGGGACTAGTTACGAGCAGTACTTC. Its translation is CASMAGTSYEQYF.

The chain is built from TRBV7-6 and TRBJ1-6, with 7 bases that match TRBD1. Losses at the gene ends were 1 base for V and 8 bases for J; bases not matched to a gene: 5. The germline V gene encodes CDR1 SGHVS and CDR2 FNYEAQ. CDR3 size: 15 residues. CDR3 protein: CASSLGDSDHSPLHF. The CDR3 nucleotides are TGTGCCAGCAGCTTAGGGGACAGCGACCATTCACCCCTCCACTTT.

The chain joins TRBV24-1 to TRBJ2-7; D possibly corresponds to TRBD1 (6 bases). V shed 11 bases and J shed 0 bases, with 10 bases lying between them. Germline V CDR1 and CDR2: KGHDR, SFDVKD. The CDR3 is made up of 12 amino acids. In DNA form, the CDR3 reads TGTGCCAGGACAGTCCACTCCTACGAGCAGTACTTC. The encoded protein is CARTVHSYEQYF.

V is TRBV15 and J is TRBJ1-1; no clear D. Germline V lookup: CDR1 LNHNV, CDR2 YYDKDF (reference sequence). This CDR3 has 13 residues. V was trimmed by 1 base and J by 6 bases, leaving 9 bases between them. The CDR3 region is CATSRVMPAEAFF. The CDR3 nucleotides are TGTGCCACCAGCAGAGTCATGCCCGCTGAAGCTTTCTTT.

The J gene is TRBJ1-6, the V gene TRBV7-2; 8 nucleotides line up with TRBD1. V was pared by 2 bases and J by 8 bases, with 8 bases of the junction left unmatched. The germline V gene has CDR1 SGHTA and CDR2 FQGNSA. This CDR3 spans 16 amino acids. This CDR3 is CASSLKAGQGDSPLHF. The DNA for the CDR3 is TGTGCCAGCAGCTTAAAGGCCGGACAGGGCGATTCACCCCTCCACTTT.

The chain has TRBV30 and TRBJ1-3; D is unclear. The CDR3 loop spans 16 amino acids. Trimming cost V 0 bases and J 0 bases, with 12 bases left between them. The germline gives CDR1 GTSNPN, CDR2 SVGIG (reference sequence). CDR3 sequence: CAWSVGNRLSGNTIYF. In DNA, the CDR3 is TGTGCCTGGAGTGTTGGCAACAGACTCTCTGGAAACACCATATATTTT.